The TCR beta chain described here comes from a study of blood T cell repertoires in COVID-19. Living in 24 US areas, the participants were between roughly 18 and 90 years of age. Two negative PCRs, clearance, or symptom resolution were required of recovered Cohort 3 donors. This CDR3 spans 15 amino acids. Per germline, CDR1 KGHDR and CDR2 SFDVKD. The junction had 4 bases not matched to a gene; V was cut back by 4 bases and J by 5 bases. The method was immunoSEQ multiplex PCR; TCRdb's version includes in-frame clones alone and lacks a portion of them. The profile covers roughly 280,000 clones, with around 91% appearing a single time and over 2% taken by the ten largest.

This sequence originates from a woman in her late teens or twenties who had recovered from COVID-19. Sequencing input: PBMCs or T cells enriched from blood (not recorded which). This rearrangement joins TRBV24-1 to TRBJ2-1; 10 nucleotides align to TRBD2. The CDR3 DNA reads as TGTGCCACCAGTGAGCAGCGGGGGGGACACAATGAGCAGTTCTTC. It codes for CATSEQRGGHNEQFF.